This T cell receptor beta chain was obtained from a study of regulatory T cells in long-lasting Graves disease. General study findings and limits: Favored gene segments in persistent disease were TRBV28, TRBJ1-2 and TRBJ2-5. Persistent Graves' patients possessed reduced TCR diversity relative to recently diagnosed ones. Sharing of public clonotypes was greater in persistent patients (roughly 2,900) than in new patients (around 880).

Building the TCR beta libraries relied on iRepertoire HTBI primers, and CDR3 regions underwent Arm-PCR. TCRdb fed the multiplex PCR reads into MiXCR, producing one record per CDR3 protein. This table has about 430,000 distinct CDR3 sequences, about 21% appearing once. The CDR3 extends over 19 amino acids. J was trimmed by 8 bases and V by 1 base; bases with no gene match: 11. CDR1 is LGHDT, CDR2 YNNKEL, per germline (reference sequence). This clonotype was seen only a few times. What it binds is unknown. Time point denoted: persistent/refractory GD, antithyroid drugs over 5 years with positive TRAb. Making the TCR library involved RNA that had been extracted from PBMCs.

The sequence derives from a female donor with Graves disease. This material consisted of peripheral blood mononuclear cells (PBMCs), taken when the disease was refractory, from a patient treated with antithyroid drugs. This chain joins TRBV3-1 and TRBJ2-1, with TRBD2 identical over 16 bases. The CDR3 DNA is TGTGCCAGCAGCCAAGTAGTTTTCTCCGGGACTAGCGGGAGGGATGAGCAGTTCTTC. Encoded protein: CASSQVVFSGTSGRDEQFF.